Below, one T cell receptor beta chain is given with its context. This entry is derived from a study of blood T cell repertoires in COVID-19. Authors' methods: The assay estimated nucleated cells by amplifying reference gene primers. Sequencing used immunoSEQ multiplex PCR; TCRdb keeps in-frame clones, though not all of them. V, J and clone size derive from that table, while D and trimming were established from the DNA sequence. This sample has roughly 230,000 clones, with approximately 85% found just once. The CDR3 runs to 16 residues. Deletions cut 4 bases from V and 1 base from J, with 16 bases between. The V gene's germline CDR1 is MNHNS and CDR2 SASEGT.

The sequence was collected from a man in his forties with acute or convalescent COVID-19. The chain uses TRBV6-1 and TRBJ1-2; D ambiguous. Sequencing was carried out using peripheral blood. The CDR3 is CASSAGMGIINYGYTF. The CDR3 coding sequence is TGTGCCAGCAGTGCGGGGATGGGAATAATTAACTATGGCTACACCTTC.